This TCR beta chain was identified during a study of control samples from healthy donors and cancer patients. Libraries were prepared by immunoSEQ multiplex PCR; TCRdb keeps only in-frame clonotypes and omits some of them. The sample has some 190,000 clones, about 90% seen once. The origin of this receptor is a man younger than 40 in good health. Sample: blood.

DNA for the CDR3: TGTGCCAGCAGTTTTAAAGCCAACACCGGGGAGCTGTTTTTT. Amino acid sequence: CASSFKANTGELFF. This sequence joins TRBV6-4 and TRBJ2-2; D unresolved. The CDR3 consists of 14 residues. The germline CDR1 and CDR2 sequences are MRHNA and SNTAGT. Trimming took 5 bases from V and 2 from J, leaving 9 bases between them.